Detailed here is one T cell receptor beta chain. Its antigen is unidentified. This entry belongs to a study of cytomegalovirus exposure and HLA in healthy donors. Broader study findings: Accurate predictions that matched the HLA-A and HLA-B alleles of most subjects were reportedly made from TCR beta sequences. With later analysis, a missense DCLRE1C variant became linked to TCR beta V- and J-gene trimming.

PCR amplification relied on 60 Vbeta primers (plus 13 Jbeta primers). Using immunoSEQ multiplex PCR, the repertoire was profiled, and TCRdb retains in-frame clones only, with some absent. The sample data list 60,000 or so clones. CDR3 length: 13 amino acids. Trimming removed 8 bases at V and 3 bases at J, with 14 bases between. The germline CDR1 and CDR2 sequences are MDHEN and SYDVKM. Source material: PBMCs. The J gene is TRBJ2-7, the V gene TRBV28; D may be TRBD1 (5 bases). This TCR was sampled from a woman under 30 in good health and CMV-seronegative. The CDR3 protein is CASLDSNYYEQYF. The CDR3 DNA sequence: TGTGCCAGCTTAGACAGCAACTACTACGAGCAGTACTTC.